A selection of T cell receptor beta chains follows, all from one sample in a study of regulatory T cells in long-lasting Graves disease. TCRdb fed the multiplex PCR reads into MiXCR, producing one record per CDR3 protein. The table lists 400,000 to 550,000 distinct CDR3 sequences, 16% of them singletons. These same records also appear under a second study, on T cells in Graves' hyperthyroidism and ophthalmopathy.

The input for sequencing was peripheral blood mononuclear cells (PBMCs), taken at new diagnosis, from a patient treated with antithyroid drugs. The receptors were gathered from a woman aged 18-30 years with Graves disease. Both conserved end residues are part of each CDR3. D genes are given only for firm matches. Rows may omit the clone size; those that give it use once, few, many or a size class.

.	TRBV5-5	.	TRBJ2-7	TGTGCCAGCAGCTACCCGGTTAGGGACGAGCAGTACTTC	CASSYPVRDEQYF
TRBD2	TRBV5-1	.	TRBJ2-5	TGCGCCAGCAGCCTAACACTAGCGGGAGGGCCGCAGACCCAGTACTTC	CASSLTLAGGPQTQYF
TRBD2	TRBV5-1	many	TRBJ2-7	TGCGCCAGCAGCAAGGGACTACCCATCTACGAGCAGTACTTC	CASSKGLPIYEQYF
.	TRBV12-3/TRBV12-4	.	TRBJ2-7	TGTGCCAGCAGTCACTGGGAAAGCTACGAGCAGTACTTC	CASSHWESYEQYF
TRBD2	TRBV29-1	.	TRBJ2-7	TGCAGCGTTGTGGGACTAGCGGGAGACGAGCAGTACTTC	CSVVGLAGDEQYF
TRBD1	TRBV7-9	few	TRBJ2-5	TGTGCCAGCAGCTTATTCTCAGGGGGCACGGAGACCCAGTACTTC	CASSLFSGGTETQYF
TRBD2	TRBV20-1	few	TRBJ2-1	TGCAGTGCTAGTGGATTACTAGCGGGAGTCTCCTACAATGAGCAGTTCTTC	CSASGLLAGVSYNEQFF
TRBD1	TRBV28	.	TRBJ2-2	TGTGCCAGCAGGACAGGGGGCGCGAGGACCACCGGGGAGCTGTTTTTT	CASRTGGARTTGELFF
TRBD1	TRBV6-1	few	TRBJ2-7	TGTGCCAGCAGTGGGGACAGGGTGGGTACCTACGAGCAGTACTTC	CASSGDRVGTYEQYF
.	TRBV12-3/TRBV12-4	many	TRBJ1-1	TGTGCCAGCAGTTCCGGCGACACTGAAGCTTTCTTT	CASSSGDTEAFF
TRBD2	TRBV11-2	many	TRBJ2-7	TGTGCCAGCAGCACGCGGACTAGCGGGAGTTATTTAGGCGAGCAGTACTTC	CASSTRTSGSYLGEQYF
.	TRBV5-1	few	TRBJ2-1	TGCGCCAGCAGCTTGGAGAGCGCTGGCAATGAGCAGTTCTTC	CASSLESAGNEQFF
.	TRBV5-1	.	TRBJ2-7	TGCGCCAGCAGCTCCACGGAGAACCCCTACGAGCAGTACTTC	CASSSTENPYEQYF
TRBD1	TRBV30	few	TRBJ2-1	TGTGCCTGGAGTGACATGACAGGGCTGAGTCGTAATGAGCAGTTCTTC	CAWSDMTGLSRNEQFF